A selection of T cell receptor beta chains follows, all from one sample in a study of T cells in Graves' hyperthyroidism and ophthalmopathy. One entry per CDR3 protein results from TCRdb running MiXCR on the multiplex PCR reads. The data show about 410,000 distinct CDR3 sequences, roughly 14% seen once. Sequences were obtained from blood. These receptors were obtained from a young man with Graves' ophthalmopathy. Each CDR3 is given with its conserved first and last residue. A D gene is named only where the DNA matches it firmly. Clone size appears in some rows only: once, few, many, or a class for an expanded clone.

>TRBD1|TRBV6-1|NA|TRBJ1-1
TGTGCCAGTTCTCCGGGGGCTACAGGGGGCGTTGAAGCTTTCTTT
CASSPGATGGVEAFF
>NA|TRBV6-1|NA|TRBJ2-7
TGTGCCAGCATTCAACGGGTGAGGGATACCTACGAGCAGTACTTC
CASIQRVRDTYEQYF
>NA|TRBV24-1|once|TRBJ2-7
TGTGCCACCAGTGATTCAGGGCCCGAGCAGTACTTC
CATSDSGPEQYF
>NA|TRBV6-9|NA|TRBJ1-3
TGTGCCAGCAGTTATAGAGAGTGGATCTTCTCTGGAAACACCATATATTTT
CASSYREWIFSGNTIYF
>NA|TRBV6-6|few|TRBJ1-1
TGTGCCAGCAGTTACGCCGAGCCGAACACTGAAGCTTTCTTT
CASSYAEPNTEAFF
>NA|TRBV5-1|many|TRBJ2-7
TGCGCCAGCTCGAGACAGTTTGGAAGCACCTACGAGCAGTACTTC
CASSRQFGSTYEQYF
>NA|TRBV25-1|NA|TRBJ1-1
TGTGCCAGCAGTGCTCCATCCTGGGGGGCGGTGGGAGCTTTCTTT
CASSAPSWGAVGAFF
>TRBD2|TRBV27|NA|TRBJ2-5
TGTGCCAGCAACAAAGGGACTAGCGGGAGGATGGAGACCCAGTACTTC
CASNKGTSGRMETQYF
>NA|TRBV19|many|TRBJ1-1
TGTGCCAGTAGTCAAGGACGGTGGCTGGGGAACACTGAAGCTTTCTTT
CASSQGRWLGNTEAFF
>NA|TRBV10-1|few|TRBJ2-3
TGCGCCAGCAAGGAGGGGGGGGTTACAGATACGCAGTATTTT
CASKEGGVTDTQYF
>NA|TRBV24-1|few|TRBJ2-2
TGTGCCACCAGTGACCACAGGGCCACCGGGGAGCTGTTTTTT
CATSDHRATGELFF
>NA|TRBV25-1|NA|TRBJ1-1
TGTGCCAGCAGTGAGAACCTCAACTCTGAAGCTTTCTTT
CASSENLNSEAFF
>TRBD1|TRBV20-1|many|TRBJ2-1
TGCAGTGCTAGACAGGGGGCACCTGACAATGAGCAGTTCTTC
CSARQGAPDNEQFF
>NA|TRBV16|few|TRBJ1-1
TGTGCCAGCAGCCTCCTAGCAAGGGCGTGGGACACTGAAGCTTTCTTT
CASSLLARAWDTEAFF
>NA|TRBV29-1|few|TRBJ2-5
TGCAGCGTAACTCGGGCCATCGGAGAGACCCAGTACTTC
CSVTRAIGETQYF
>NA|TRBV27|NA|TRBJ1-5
TGTGCCAGCAGTGGGTCGGGGCAGCCCCAGCATTTT
CASSGSGQPQHF
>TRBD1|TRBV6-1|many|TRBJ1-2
TGTGCCAGCAGTTCAGGGGGCGCGGCTAACTATGGCTACACCTTC
CASSSGGAANYGYTF
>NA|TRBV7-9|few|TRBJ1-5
TGTGCCAGCAGCCAAGGACATCAGCCCCAGCATTTT
CASSQGHQPQHF